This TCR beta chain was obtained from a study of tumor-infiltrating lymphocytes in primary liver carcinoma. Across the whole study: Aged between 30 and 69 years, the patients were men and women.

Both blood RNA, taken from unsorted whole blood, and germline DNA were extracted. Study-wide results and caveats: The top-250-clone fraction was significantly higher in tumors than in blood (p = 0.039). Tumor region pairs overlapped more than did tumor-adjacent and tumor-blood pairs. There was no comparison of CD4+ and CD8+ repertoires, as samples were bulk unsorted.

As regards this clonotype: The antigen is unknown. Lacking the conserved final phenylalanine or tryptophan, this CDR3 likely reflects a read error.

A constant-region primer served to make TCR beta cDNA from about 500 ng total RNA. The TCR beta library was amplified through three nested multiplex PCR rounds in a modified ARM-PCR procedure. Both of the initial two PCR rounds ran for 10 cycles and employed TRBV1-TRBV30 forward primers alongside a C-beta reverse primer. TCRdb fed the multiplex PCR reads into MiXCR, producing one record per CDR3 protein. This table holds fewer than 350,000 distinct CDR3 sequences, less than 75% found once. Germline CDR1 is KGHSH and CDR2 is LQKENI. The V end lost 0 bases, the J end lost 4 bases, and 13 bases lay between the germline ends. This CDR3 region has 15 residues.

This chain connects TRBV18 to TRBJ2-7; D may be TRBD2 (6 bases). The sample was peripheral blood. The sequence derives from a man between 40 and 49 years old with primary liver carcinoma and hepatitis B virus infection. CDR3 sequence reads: CASSPPEGWTYEQYL. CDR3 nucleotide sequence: TGTGCCAGCTCACCACCGGAGGGGTGGACTTACGAGCAGTACCTC.